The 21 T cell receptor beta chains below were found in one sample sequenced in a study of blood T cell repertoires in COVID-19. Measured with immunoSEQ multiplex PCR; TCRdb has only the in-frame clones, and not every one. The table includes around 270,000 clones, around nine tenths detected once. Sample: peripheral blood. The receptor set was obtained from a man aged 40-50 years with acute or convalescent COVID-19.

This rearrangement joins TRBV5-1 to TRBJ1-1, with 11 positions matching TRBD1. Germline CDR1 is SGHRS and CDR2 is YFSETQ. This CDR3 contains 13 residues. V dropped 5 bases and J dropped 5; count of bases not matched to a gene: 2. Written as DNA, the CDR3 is TGCGCCAGCAGAGGGACAGGGGGGACTGAAGCTTTCTTT. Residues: CASRGTGGTEAFF.

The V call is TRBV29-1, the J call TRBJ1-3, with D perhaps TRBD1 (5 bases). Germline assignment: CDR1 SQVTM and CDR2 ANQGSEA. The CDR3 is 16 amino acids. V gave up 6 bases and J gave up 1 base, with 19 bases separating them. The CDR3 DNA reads TGCAGCGTCTACGTTCAGGGCAAGGGATCTGGAAACACCATATATTTT. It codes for CSVYVQGKGSGNTIYF. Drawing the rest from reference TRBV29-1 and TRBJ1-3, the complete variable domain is SAVISQKPSRDICQRGTSLTIQCQVDSQVTMMFWYRQQPGQSLTLIATANQGSEATYESGFVIDKFPISRPNLTFSTLTVSNMSPEDSSIYLCSVYVQGKGSGNTIYFGEGSWLTVV.

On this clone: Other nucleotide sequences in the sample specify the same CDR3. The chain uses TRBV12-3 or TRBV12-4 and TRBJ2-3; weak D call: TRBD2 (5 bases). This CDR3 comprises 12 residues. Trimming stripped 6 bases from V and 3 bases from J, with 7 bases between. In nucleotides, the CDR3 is TGTGCCAGCAGCCCGGGAACAGATACGCAGTATTTT. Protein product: CASSPGTDTQYF.

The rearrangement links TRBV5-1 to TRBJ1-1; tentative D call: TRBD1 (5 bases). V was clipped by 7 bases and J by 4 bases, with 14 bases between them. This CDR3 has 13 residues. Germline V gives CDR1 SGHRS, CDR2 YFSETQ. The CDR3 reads CASRRGGITEAFF. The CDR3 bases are TGCGCCAGCCGAAGGGGAGGGATCACTGAAGCTTTCTTT.

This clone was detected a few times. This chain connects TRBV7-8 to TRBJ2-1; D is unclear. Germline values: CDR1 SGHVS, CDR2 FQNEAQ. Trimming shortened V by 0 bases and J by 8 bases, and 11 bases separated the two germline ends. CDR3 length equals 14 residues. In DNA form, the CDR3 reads TGTGCCAGCAGCTTAGCCGAGGTCCTACATGAGCAGTTCTTC. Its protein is CASSLAEVLHEQFF.

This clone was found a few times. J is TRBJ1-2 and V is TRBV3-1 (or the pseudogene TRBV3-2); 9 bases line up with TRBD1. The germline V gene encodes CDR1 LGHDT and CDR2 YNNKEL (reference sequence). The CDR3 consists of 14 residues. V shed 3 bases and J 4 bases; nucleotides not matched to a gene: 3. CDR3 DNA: TGTGCCAGCAGCCAGGGGACAGGGACCTATGGCTACACCTTC. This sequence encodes CASSQGTGTYGYTF.

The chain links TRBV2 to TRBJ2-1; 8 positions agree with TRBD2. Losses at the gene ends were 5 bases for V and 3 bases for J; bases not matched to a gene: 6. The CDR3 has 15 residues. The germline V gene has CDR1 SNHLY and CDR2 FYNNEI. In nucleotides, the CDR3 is TGTGCCAGCAGTTTGGGACTAGTGGGCTACAATGAGCAGTTCTTC. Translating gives CASSLGLVGYNEQFF.

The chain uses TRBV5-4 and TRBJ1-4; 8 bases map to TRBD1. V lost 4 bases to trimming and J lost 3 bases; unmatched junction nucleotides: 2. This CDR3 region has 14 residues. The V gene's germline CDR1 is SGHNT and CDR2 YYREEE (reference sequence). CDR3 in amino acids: CASSKDRANEKLFF. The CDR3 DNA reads TGTGCCAGCAGCAAGGACAGGGCTAATGAAAAACTGTTTTTT.

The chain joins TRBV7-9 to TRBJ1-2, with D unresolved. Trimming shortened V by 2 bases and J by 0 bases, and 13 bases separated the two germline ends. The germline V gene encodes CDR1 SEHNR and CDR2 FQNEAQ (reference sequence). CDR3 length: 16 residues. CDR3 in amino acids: CASSLSLEGANYGYTF. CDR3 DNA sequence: TGTGCCAGCAGCTTATCTTTGGAGGGAGCTAACTATGGCTACACCTTC.

DNA of the CDR3: TGTGCCAGCAGCTCCTACCCTCAGGGGAACATTCAGTACTTC. This codes for CASSSYPQGNIQYF. The chain employs TRBV6-2 or TRBV6-3 and TRBJ2-4; possible D gene TRBD1, 6 bases. Germline CDR1 MNHEY, CDR2 SVGEGT. This CDR3 has 14 residues. Trimming removed 6 bases at V and 7 bases at J, with 16 bases between.

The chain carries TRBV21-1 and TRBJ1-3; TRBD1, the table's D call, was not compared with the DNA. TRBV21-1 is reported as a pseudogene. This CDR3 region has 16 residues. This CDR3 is CASSPLAPSSGNTIYF. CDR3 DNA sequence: TGTGCCAGCAGCCCCTTGGCACCAAGCTCTGGAAACACCATATATTTT.

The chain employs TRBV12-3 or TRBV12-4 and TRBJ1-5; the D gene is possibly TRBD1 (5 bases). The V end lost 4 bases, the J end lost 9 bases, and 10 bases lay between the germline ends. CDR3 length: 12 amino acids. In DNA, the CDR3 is TGTGCCAGCAGTTCGGGGGACCGGCCCCAGCATTTT. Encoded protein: CASSSGDRPQHF.

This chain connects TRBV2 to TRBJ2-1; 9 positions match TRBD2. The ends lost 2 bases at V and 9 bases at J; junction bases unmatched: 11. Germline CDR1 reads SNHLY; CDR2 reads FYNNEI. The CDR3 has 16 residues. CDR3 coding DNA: TGTGCCAGCAGTGAATTGGGCGGGGGGGCCGGAGCTGAGCAGTTCTTC. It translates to CASSELGGGAGAEQFF.

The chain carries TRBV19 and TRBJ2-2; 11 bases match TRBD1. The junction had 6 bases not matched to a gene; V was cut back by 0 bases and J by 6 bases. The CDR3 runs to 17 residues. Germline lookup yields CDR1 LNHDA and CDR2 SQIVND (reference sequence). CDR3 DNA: TGTGCCAGTAGTATAGATTGGACAGGGGGCGCCCCCGGGGAGCTGTTTTTT. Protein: CASSIDWTGGAPGELFF.

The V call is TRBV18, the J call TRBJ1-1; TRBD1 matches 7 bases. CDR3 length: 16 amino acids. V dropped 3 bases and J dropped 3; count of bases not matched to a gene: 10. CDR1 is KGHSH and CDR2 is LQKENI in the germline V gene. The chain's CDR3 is CASSPTTGWDDTEAFF. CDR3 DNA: TGTGCCAGCTCACCCACGACAGGGTGGGACGACACTGAAGCTTTCTTT.

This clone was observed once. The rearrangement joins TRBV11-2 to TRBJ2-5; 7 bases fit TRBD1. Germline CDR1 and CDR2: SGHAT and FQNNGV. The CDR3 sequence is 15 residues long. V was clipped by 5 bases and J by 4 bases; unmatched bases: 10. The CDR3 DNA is TGTGCCAGCAGCGCGCCGACAGGGATGGTAGAGACCCAGTACTTC. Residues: CASSAPTGMVETQYF.

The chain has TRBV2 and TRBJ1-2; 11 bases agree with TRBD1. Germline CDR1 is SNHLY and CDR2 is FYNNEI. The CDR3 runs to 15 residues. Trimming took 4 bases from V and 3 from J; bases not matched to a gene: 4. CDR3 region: CASSVGTGGYYGYTF. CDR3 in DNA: TGTGCCAGCAGTGTTGGGACAGGGGGATACTATGGCTACACCTTC. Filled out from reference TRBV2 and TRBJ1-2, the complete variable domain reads EPEVTQTPSHQVTQMGQEVILRCVPISNHLYFYWYRQILGQKVEFLVSFYNNEISEKSEIFDDQFSVERPDGSNFTLKIRSTKLEDSAMYFCASSVGTGGYYGYTFGSGTRLTVV.

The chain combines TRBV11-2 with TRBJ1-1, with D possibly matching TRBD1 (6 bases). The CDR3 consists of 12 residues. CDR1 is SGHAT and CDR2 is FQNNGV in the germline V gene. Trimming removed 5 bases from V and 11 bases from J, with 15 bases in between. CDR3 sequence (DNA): TGTGCCAGCAGCCCTACTGGGGGCAGTGCTTTCTTT. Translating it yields CASSPTGGSAFF. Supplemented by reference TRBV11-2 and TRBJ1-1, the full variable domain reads EAGVAQSPRYKIIEKRQSVAFWCNPISGHATLYWYQQILGQGPKLLIQFQNNGVVDDSQLPKDRFSAERLKGVDSTLKIQPAKLEDSAVYLCASSPTGGSAFFGQGTRLTVV.

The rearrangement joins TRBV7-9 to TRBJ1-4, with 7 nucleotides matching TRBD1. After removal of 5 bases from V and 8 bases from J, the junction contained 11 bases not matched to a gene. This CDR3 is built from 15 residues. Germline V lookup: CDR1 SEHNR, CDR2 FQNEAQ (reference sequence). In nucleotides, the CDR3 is TGTGCCAGCAGCCTAAGGACAGGTTATACCGAAAAACTGTTTTTT. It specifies CASSLRTGYTEKLFF. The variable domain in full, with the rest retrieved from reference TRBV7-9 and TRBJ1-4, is DTGVSQNPRHKITKRGQNVTFRCDPISEHNRLYWYRQTLGQGPEFLTYFQNEAQLEKSRLLSDRFSAERPKGSFSTLEIQRTEQGDSAMYLCASSLRTGYTEKLFFGSGTQLSVL.

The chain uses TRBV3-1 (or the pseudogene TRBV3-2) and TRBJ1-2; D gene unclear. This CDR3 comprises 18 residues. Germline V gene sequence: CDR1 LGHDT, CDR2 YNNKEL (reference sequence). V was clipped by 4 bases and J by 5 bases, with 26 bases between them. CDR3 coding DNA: TGTGCCAGCAGCCCCCTTCTCTGGCAGTCAAGTTATTCTTATGGCTACACCTTC. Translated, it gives CASSPLLWQSSYSYGYTF.

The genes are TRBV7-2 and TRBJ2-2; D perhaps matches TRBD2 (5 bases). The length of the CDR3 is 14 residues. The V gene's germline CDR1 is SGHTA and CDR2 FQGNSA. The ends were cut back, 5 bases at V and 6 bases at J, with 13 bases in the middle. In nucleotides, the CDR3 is TGTGCCAGCAGCATGGACTCTGGAGCCGGGGAGCTGTTTTTT. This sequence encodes CASSMDSGAGELFF.